This T cell receptor (beta chain) was sequenced for a study of blood T cell repertoires in COVID-19. The CDR3 extends over 15 amino acids. Germline V gene lookup returns CDR1 GTSNPN and CDR2 SVGIG (reference sequence). V lost 4 bases and J lost 3, with 18 bases in between. Repertoires were generated with immunoSEQ multiplex PCR, while TCRdb's copy carries only in-frame clones and drops some. The table shows roughly 150,000 clones, with approximately 90% occurring only once. Source material: peripheral blood. This TCR was recovered from a woman aged 80 or over with acute or convalescent COVID-19. V usage is TRBV30 and J usage is TRBJ2-5; maybe TRBD2 (5 bases). The CDR3 region is CAWTNSRRGKETQYF. As DNA, the CDR3 is TGTGCCTGGACGAACTCTAGGAGAGGGAAAGAGACCCAGTACTTC.